This paragraph covers one T cell receptor (beta chain) sequence. What it binds is unknown. Sequencing was performed with immunoSEQ multiplex PCR; in TCRdb, only in-frame clones are kept and a portion is missing. This table has 70,000 or so clones, roughly three quarters appearing once. The sample is drawn from a study of vaccination effects on CD4 cells after COVID-19. The V segment lost 2 bases and the J segment 3 bases; nucleotides outside the gene matches: 6. CDR1 is SGHDT, CDR2 YYEEEE, per germline. This CDR3 comprises 15 residues. With approximately ten days of culture completed, CD4+ T cells were isolated. Having tested negative for nucleocapsid antibodies, the vaccine recipients showed no prior SARS-CoV-2 infection.

The sequence came from a human donor who received a COVID-19 vaccine. This specimen was CD4+ T cells from PBMCs cultured without peptide, taken before COVID-19 vaccination. This chain joins TRBV5-6 and TRBJ2-3; 7 bases agree with TRBD2. Here the CDR3 reads CASSFRSSGTDTQYF. The CDR3 DNA is TGTGCCAGCAGCTTTCGCTCTAGCGGAACAGATACGCAGTATTTT.